Sequencing of this TCR beta chain was carried out in a study of blood T cell repertoires in COVID-19. Per germline, CDR1 SGHNT and CDR2 YYREEE (reference sequence). The germline V and J ends were trimmed by 2 bases and 0 bases, with 12 bases remaining between them. The CDR3 has 16 amino acids. Enrollees, about 18 to 89 years old, lived in around 23 US areas. Participants were placed into cohorts based on the clinical history they reported. Sequencing used immunoSEQ multiplex PCR; TCRdb keeps in-frame clones, though not all of them. In the table there are approximately 160,000 clones, under 90% of which are singletons.

This receptor was taken from a man aged 45-65 years who had recovered from COVID-19. Sequenced sample: PBMCs or T cells enriched from blood (not recorded which). This chain connects TRBV5-4 to TRBJ2-4, with D tentatively TRBD1 (6 bases). The CDR3 here is CASSLTGTLAKNIQYF. CDR3 DNA sequence: TGTGCCAGCAGCTTAACGGGGACACTAGCCAAAAACATTCAGTACTTC.